This T cell receptor (beta chain) was observed in a study of cytomegalovirus exposure and HLA in healthy donors (dated by TCRdb to 2015 to 2018). With respect to the entire study: An earlier analysis of a few hundred of the donors reported around 280 Gb of sequence data and some 110 million unique TCR beta sequences obtained from approximately 180 million T cells. A later analysis re-examined previously published TCR beta repertoires from hundreds of donors and added high-resolution HLA genotyping to investigate patterns of TCR occurrence. The later analysis used no new phenotypic data to find candidate immune exposures, relying instead on TCR beta sequences and their occurrence across donors. A separate validation cohort of over a hundred different subjects was used in addition to the roughly 700-subject first cohort. Among the roughly 370 genotyped donors, approximately 82% belonged to the genetic ancestry cluster associated with self-reported Caucasian donors. Both class I and class II loci were covered by HLA typing, at four-digit resolution. Because of strong linkage in the cohort, roughly five DR-DQ haplotypes were treated as single units for association and clustering. Among some 400 genotyped donors of the cohort, an average of roughly 230,000 unique TCR beta nucleotide sequences was sequenced per donor, of which about 18% were non-productive. An early release covering more than 500 HLA-typed donors comprised about 300 gigabases of sequencing data and around 80 million unique TCR sequences. All discovery cohort repertoires had been generated on a single sequencing platform. To decide whether each TCR beta V gene segment behaved as functional or pseudogenic, an earlier analysis of some 600 of the donors relied on high-throughput TCR beta sequencing. The number of donors typed differed by locus, with roughly 620-630 for A, B, C, DRB1 and DQB1, around 500 for DQA1, nearly 610 for DPA1, and roughly 450 for DPB1. To predict cytomegalovirus infection status, the study brought together high-throughput TCR immunosequencing, statistical association of individual TCRs with disease status, and machine learning. The study aimed to test whether signatures of past pathogen exposure could be identified by cataloging public T cell receptors. Donor age, sex, ethnicity and CMV serostatus were collected together with the repertoire data. A later genetic analysis took genome-wide SNP genotypes for 398 of the 666 donors and used that subset as a discovery cohort. The study profiled the T cell repertoires of fewer than 850 subjects by immunosequencing and related them to cytomegalovirus serostatus.

Comments on this clone: Which antigen it targets is not known.

The germline V gene encodes CDR1 SGHRS and CDR2 YFSETQ. The junction shows trimming of 0 bases on V and 6 bases on J, and the gene matches do not reach 3 bases of it. From the cysteine through the phenylalanine, the CDR3 covers 15 amino acids. Only the CDR3 region is kept as DNA, spanning 45 bases read in frame from base 1. Receptors were amplified or captured by the immunoSEQ multiplex PCR assay. For the multiplex PCR, a mixture combining 60 forward primers for TCR Vbeta segments and 13 reverse primers for TCR Jbeta segments was used. The CDR3 region of rearranged TCR beta genes was amplified from genomic DNA by a multiplex PCR assay. Amplified TCR beta libraries were sequenced as 87-base-pair reads on the Illumina HiSeq System. In the authors' own workflow: In a later analysis, tens of millions of unique TCR beta chains were counted across the 690 or so repertoires, and around 11 million of these chains were shared by at least two donors. Raw reads were error-corrected and collapsed into unique sequences by a nearest-neighbor algorithm in which closely related sequences were merged to remove PCR and sequencing errors. CDR3 sequences were aligned to IMGT reference sequences to assign V, D and J gene segments. For a sequence to be retained, at least a six-nucleotide match to both a V gene segment and a J gene segment was required. Rearrangements were classified as productive when the CDR3 lacked stop codons and remained in frame with V and J, and all other rearrangements were classified as non-productive. Following IMGT convention, CDR3 was defined as the stretch from the second conserved V-encoded cysteine to the conserved J-encoded phenylalanine. Sequences without an unambiguous match to a single V gene segment were excluded from the earlier analysis of 450 to 650 of the donors. In an earlier analysis of several hundred of the donors, V segments were called functional above 56.7% productive rearrangements and were called segregating when the between-donor standard deviation exceeded 5%. A statistical classification framework was developed to diagnose cytomegalovirus status using the catalog of TCR beta chain sequences. V and J gene assignment, in a later analysis, came from comparing TCR nucleotide sequences with IMGT/GENE-DB human TR gene sequences. A later analysis assigned CDR3 sequences and most-parsimonious VDJ recombination scenarios with the TCRdist pipeline. A later analysis defined each TCR beta chain by its CDR3 amino acid sequence plus V-gene family, and excluded reads lacking a unique V-gene family. A later analysis removed several hundred highly shared, low-generation-probability nucleotide sequences to deal with suspected cross-contamination and a sequencing artifact. For each public chain, a later analysis derived a clonal expansion index from normalized ranks of inferred template counts within each repertoire. A later analysis computed generation probabilities with a VDJ recombination model fitted to out-of-frame rearrangements, and checked the results against IGoR. In a later analysis, hypergeometric tests were used to score TCR-TCR, TCR-HLA and TCR-CMV co-occurrence, with a repertoire-size bias correction applied to TCR pairs. False discovery rates were estimated in a later analysis by permuting HLA or CMV assignments 20 times. In a later analysis, co-occurring TCRs were grouped using DBSCAN, with TCRdist sequence similarity added in when clustering inside HLA-allele-positive subsets. For co-occurrence clustering, repertoires with fewer than 30,000 or more than 120,000 public chains were excluded, along with about five repertoires with anomalous nucleotide sharing. TCRdb re-hosts the immuneACCESS table, in-frame sequences only. Its copies lack some clones; in the studies checked, an unresolved V gene accounts for under half of them, and the cause for the rest is not known. V, J and clone size reflect that table, while D and trimming were determined from the DNA. Per the sample table, the count is about 150,000 clones. The ten largest account for about 1.7% of the sample.

Study-wide conclusions, independent of this receptor: In a later analysis, HLA-associated TCR beta chains showed more clonal expansion and lower generation probabilities than non-associated chains that were equally common. According to a later analysis, most CMV-associated TCR beta chains appeared to be HLA-restricted, and the HLA associations seemed to be driven largely by CMV exposure. In the study, 150 to 200 TCR beta chains were listed as associated with cytomegalovirus. CMV serostatus was the only immune exposure information available for the cohort. Strong co-occurrence of HLA alleles, especially DR and DQ, made assigning TCR associations to individual alleles difficult. About 17 rarely observed V segments, including chromosome 9 orphons, were excluded from the earlier analysis of some 590 of the donors because counts were too low. In a later analysis, around 17,000 TCR beta sequences were associated with specific HLA alleles at a false discovery rate of 0.05. The classifier was reported to diagnose cytomegalovirus status with high specificity and sensitivity in both the original cohort and the validation cohort. Some IMGT-functional V segments, including TRBV6-2 and TRBV6-3, could not be distinguished by the 87-base-pair reads and were therefore excluded. A later analysis reported that several top co-occurrence clusters appeared linked to parvovirus B19, influenza, CMV and Epstein-Barr virus. The authors suggested that the approach could potentially be generalized to other disease states and immunological phenotypes. Roughly uniform sequencing depth across donors was assumed in presence/absence analyses, although this assumption may not hold. In a later analysis, the rate of TCR association differed among HLA loci, with DRB1 alleles having the most associated TCRs and HLA-C alleles having the fewest. A cluster of highly shared sequence variants was judged likely to represent a technical artifact of the sequencing pipeline. In vitro tests confirmed that a few of the cytomegalovirus-associated TCR beta chains recognize cytomegalovirus antigens. In an earlier analysis of around 600 of the donors, most TCR beta V segments were observed in productive rearrangements about 90% or about 30% of the time, broadly matching IMGT annotations. A further reported finding was that TCR beta sequences accurately predicted the HLA-A and HLA-B alleles for most subjects in the first cohort. Most TCR sequences were observed very rarely across donors, whereas some public TCRs were present in many individuals. In a later genetic analysis, fewer N-insertions in productive TCRs were reported among donors in an Asian-associated ancestry cluster than the approximately 670-donor mean. Linkage disequilibrium might explain the correlated functional status among segregating V segments, but an unknown experimental factor could not be ruled out. V-gene and J-gene trimming of TCR beta chains was associated with a missense DCLRE1C variant in a later genetic analysis, and the association was replicated in an independent cohort. This cohort had only TCR beta chains sequenced, and the lack of alpha or paired-chain data limited which features could be detected. Because HLA typing was unavailable for some donors at each locus, only the typed subset was used in association tests.

The cohort comprised fewer than 700 healthy bone marrow donors. At the time of sampling, all cohort members were nominally healthy, though unrecorded immune exposures were likely present. The donor tested CMV seronegative and was one of the 352 seronegative cohort members. A peripheral blood sample was provided by each donor, and peripheral blood mononuclear cells were used for TCR beta sequencing. The Qiagen DNeasy Blood Extraction Kit was used to extract genomic DNA from the blood cell samples. The V and J genes are TRBV5-1 and TRBJ1-6, with TRBD1 identical over 7 junction bases. Sequenced input: PBMCs. This receptor was obtained from a woman in her 50s in good health and CMV-seronegative. The nucleotides read TGCGCCAGCAGCTTGGGACAGGGTGGTAATTCACCCCTCCACTTT. It specifies CASSLGQGGNSPLHF.